This record looks at one T cell receptor (beta chain) sequence and its context. This receptor's antigen is unknown. The input lacks base qualities; no much larger clone sits a single base away. The data were obtained in a study of T cell responses to AZD1222 COVID-19 vaccine (dated by TCRdb to about 2021). Study-wide context: A total of under 250 trial participants underwent TCR sequencing, of whom 207 had received two doses of AZD1222 and about 25 had received two doses of the MenACWY control vaccine. Trial participants were enrolled into age subgroups of 18-55, 56-69 and 70-plus years, which contained around 140, 26 and 57 TCR-sequenced participants, respectively. What the research found in general, with its limitations: Because no day 14 peak-response samples were available, the repertoires could be characterized only after the peak T cell response. Vaccine-associated CD4 TCRs spanned the whole spike protein, with dominant responses in regions 160-218 and 743-854. Conclusions about previously exposed vaccinees are limited, since just 5 or 6 AZD1222 recipients were seropositive for SARS-CoV-2 at baseline. Most participants were white British and females outnumbered males, and the authors suggested that clonal diversity may have been underestimated. In the small 56-69-year group, the increase in depth fell short of significance, most likely because of low power. After two AZD1222 doses, spike-specific TCR breadth and depth were significantly higher than at day 0 and than in MenACWY recipients. Reportedly, almost half of the unique spike-specific TCRs recognized epitopes lying outside the regions that are mutated in the B.1.351 and B.1.1.7 variants.

V is clipped by 5 bases and J by 7 bases, and the sequence between their germline boundaries is 15 bases long. From the cysteine up to the phenylalanine, the CDR3 has a length of 15 residues. Solely the CDR3 DNA is kept, with 45 bases framed from the first base. According to the germline V gene, CDR1 reads MDHEN and CDR2 reads SYDVKM. The CDR3 regions of human TCRbeta chains were analyzed by immunosequencing. The paper's data handling went like this. TCRs in the repertoires were compared against a reference library of SARS-CoV-2-specific TCRs that had been generated with the MIRA antigen-specificity platform. Breadth was defined as the fraction of unique TCRs that were SARS-CoV-2-associated. Depth was defined as the fraction of total T cells that were SARS-CoV-2-associated. Using the MIRA data, every spike-specific TCR was mapped to the spike region that the TCR reacted to and assigned to either a CD4 or a CD8 class. Log10-transformed breadth and depth values were compared by one-way ANOVA with Sidak's multiple comparisons tests. TCRdb obtained this table from immuneACCESS and retained in-frame rearrangements with V and J assigned. These tables miss some clones; where compared with another copy, unresolved V genes account for less than half of the shortfall, and the remainder is unexplained. That table supplies the V and J calls and clone size; D and trimming were determined from the DNA. Counted in this sample were approximately 200,000 clones; approximately 90% of them appeared once. Around 3.5% of the sample is held by the ten biggest clonotypes.

The time point label of this sample denotes: about 28 days (+/-7) after the second vaccine dose. Because spike-specific TCR depth and breadth did not differ between the two schedules, AZD1222 recipients who got a second dose at roughly 4 weeks were pooled with those who got a second dose at roughly 12 weeks. Samples from vaccinated people were obtained from the UK trials COV001 and COV002, which included a single-blind randomized controlled phase 2/3 trial of AZD1222 (ChAdOx1 nCoV-19) in healthy adults. For TCRbeta chain sequencing, PBMC samples from trial participants were taken at day 0 and at day 28 after the second dose.

The chain was built from TRBV28 and TRBJ1-6; no D gene call is confident. The origin of this receptor is an adult who received the AZD1222 COVID-19 vaccine. This material consisted of peripheral blood, taken 28 days after the second AZD1222 dose. The CDR3 loop reads CASSPRGRQNSPLHF. The DNA is TGTGCCAGCAGTCCCCGAGGGCGGCAAAATTCACCCCTCCACTTT.